This is a list of T cell receptor beta chains from one sample in a study of T cells in Graves' hyperthyroidism and ophthalmopathy. TCRdb reprocessed the multiplex PCR reads via MiXCR and lists one record per CDR3 protein. The repertoire consists of 450,000 to 650,000 distinct CDR3 sequences, with 13% to 15% occurring once and the leading ten covering less than 9%. The source material was blood. The receptor source for this set is a woman aged 18-30 years with Graves' ophthalmopathy. CDR3s include the opening cysteine and the closing phenylalanine or tryptophan. Each record gives: clone size, CDR3 length, D gene, V gene, J gene, CDR3 protein, CDR3 DNA. The D gene is left open where the match is weak. Not all rows give a size; the values are once, few, many and, for expanded clones, a class.

many,13,-,TRBV29-1,TRBJ2-7,CSVRDGGGYEQYF,TGCAGCGTTCGGGACGGTGGTGGTTACGAGCAGTACTTC
-,15,-,TRBV7-2,TRBJ2-4,CASSTFGGTKNIQYF,TGTGCCAGCAGCACCTTTGGGGGGACCAAAAACATTCAGTACTTC
few,14,-,TRBV28,TRBJ2-7,CASSLPLTFYEQYF,TGTGCCAGCAGTTTGCCCCTGACATTTTACGAGCAGTACTTC
many,19,TRBD2,TRBV7-2,TRBJ2-7,CASSFPGLAEGRFSYEQYF,TGTGCCAGCAGCTTCCCCGGACTAGCGGAGGGACGATTCTCCTACGAGCAGTACTTC
few,15,TRBD2,TRBV4-2,TRBJ2-3,CASSQETSGSDTQYF,TGTGCCAGCAGCCAAGAAACTAGCGGGTCAGATACGCAGTATTTT
many,15,-,TRBV2,TRBJ1-5,CASSPQGVGNQPQHF,TGTGCCAGCAGCCCTCAGGGAGTCGGCAATCAGCCCCAGCATTTT
many,12,-,TRBV20-1,TRBJ1-5,CSARVPDQPQHF,TGCAGTGCTAGAGTTCCGGACCAGCCCCAGCATTTT
many,13,-,TRBV12-3/TRBV12-4,TRBJ2-3,CASSLQGRDTQYF,TGTGCCAGCAGTTTACAGGGCCGAGATACGCAGTATTTT
many,15,TRBD1,TRBV6-1,TRBJ2-5,CASSVGQGVRETQYF,TGTGCCAGCAGTGTCGGACAGGGAGTCCGAGAGACCCAGTACTTC
few,14,TRBD1,TRBV18,TRBJ2-7,CASSPADRLYEQYF,TGTGCCAGCTCACCAGCGGACAGGTTATACGAGCAGTACTTC
few,14,-,TRBV19,TRBJ2-1,CASTRGLPYNEQFF,TGTGCCAGTACTAGGGGCCTCCCCTACAATGAGCAGTTCTTC
-,17,-,TRBV4-1,TRBJ2-1,CASSQEGSLPSYNEQFF,TGCGCCAGCAGCCAAGAGGGTAGCCTCCCCTCCTACAATGAGCAGTTCTTC
few,17,-,TRBV4-1,TRBJ2-7,CASSQIRGGPRYYEQYF,TGCGCCAGCAGCCAAATCCGAGGTGGGCCACGCTACTACGAGCAGTACTTC
-,14,-,TRBV4-1,TRBJ1-3,CASRQRAVGNTIYF,TGCGCCAGCCGGCAAAGGGCAGTAGGAAACACCATATATTTT
many,17,-,TRBV20-1,TRBJ2-1,CSARGGIGGRVGNEQFF,TGCAGTGCTAGAGGAGGGATTGGAGGTCGAGTTGGGAATGAGCAGTTCTTC
many,14,-,TRBV12-3/TRBV12-4,TRBJ1-1,CASSFDRANTEAFF,TGTGCCAGCAGTTTCGATAGGGCTAACACTGAAGCTTTCTTT
many,19,-,TRBV28,TRBJ2-7,CATINPHRGHLIRSYEQYF,TGTGCCACCATTAACCCCCACCGGGGACACTTAATCAGGTCCTACGAGCAGTACTTC
-,14,TRBD2,TRBV9,TRBJ2-7,CASSVGRGGYEQYF,TGTGCCAGCAGCGTAGGGCGGGGGGGCTACGAGCAGTACTTC
-,19,TRBD1,TRBV5-1,TRBJ1-2,CASSLAGGTGGGFNYGYTF,TGCGCCAGCAGCTTGGCCGGCGGGACAGGGGGGGGTTTTAACTATGGCTACACCTTC
few,16,TRBD2,TRBV3-1,TRBJ2-1,CASSYPGTSGMSEQFF,TGTGCCAGCAGCTATCCCGGGACTAGCGGGATGAGTGAGCAGTTCTTC
many,15,TRBD2,TRBV6-1,TRBJ2-1,CASKLTSGSNNEQFF,TGTGCCAGCAAACTGACTAGCGGGAGCAACAATGAGCAGTTCTTC
many,18,TRBD1,TRBV7-8,TRBJ1-6,CASSRGTTRTGYNSPLHF,TGTGCCAGCAGCCGGGGTACAACACGGACAGGCTATAATTCACCCCTCCACTTT
few,15,TRBD2,TRBV9,TRBJ2-3,CASSVSSGGVDTQYF,TGTGCCAGCAGCGTATCGTCGGGGGGGGTTGATACGCAGTATTTT
few,13,-,TRBV5-5,TRBJ2-7,CASSPSDWYEQYF,TGTGCCAGCAGCCCGTCGGACTGGTACGAGCAGTACTTC
-,16,-,TRBV7-9,TRBJ1-3,CASSSQGQSSGNTIYF,TGTGCCAGCAGCTCACAAGGACAGAGCTCTGGAAACACCATATATTTT
many,16,TRBD2,TRBV27,TRBJ2-1,CASLGLAGGSWNEQFF,TGTGCCAGCCTCGGGCTAGCGGGAGGCTCGTGGAATGAGCAGTTCTTC
-,15,TRBD2,TRBV5-1,TRBJ2-7,CTSSSQGAGVPEQYF,TGCACCAGCAGCTCCCAAGGAGCGGGAGTCCCCGAGCAGTACTTC
many,15,-,TRBV7-3,TRBJ1-2,CASSLTVRHQYGYTF,TGTGCCAGCAGCTTAACGGTTAGGCACCAATATGGCTACACCTTC
-,17,TRBD2,TRBV28,TRBJ2-2,CASSSPGLAGDTGELFF,TGTGCCAGCAGTTCACCGGGACTAGCGGGAGACACCGGGGAGCTGTTTTTT
-,11,-,TRBV12-3/TRBV12-4,TRBJ1-1,CASKGQTEAFF,TGTGCCAGCAAAGGACAAACTGAAGCTTTCTTT
many,12,-,TRBV6-1,TRBJ2-7,CASSSFSYEQYF,TGTGCCAGCAGTTCGTTCTCCTACGAGCAGTACTTC
-,15,-,TRBV9,TRBJ2-7,CASSVDYTGEAEQYF,TGTGCCAGCAGCGTAGACTACACTGGGGAGGCCGAGCAGTACTTC
many,18,-,TRBV14,TRBJ2-7,CASSQVRQGLKGVYEQYF,TGTGCCAGCAGCCAAGTCCGACAAGGACTAAAAGGGGTATACGAGCAGTACTTC